One sample yielded the 18 T cell receptor beta chains listed below, sequenced in a study of TIL therapy for anti-PD-1-resistant metastatic lung cancer. Sequencing used immunoSEQ v3. The protocol was immunoSEQ multiplex PCR, while the TCRdb copy is restricted to in-frame clones and leaves out a portion. The top ten hold 6% to 8% of the sample, which has roughly 8,000 clones, around 74% seen once. Time point given: pre-treatment sample, taken before nivolumab and TIL therapy. Pleural nodules or supraclavicular lymph nodes made up most of the excised metastases sampled. The input for sequencing was tumor tissue, taken at baseline. These receptors all stem from a person between 30 and 79 years old with non-small cell lung cancer.

This chain connects TRBV14 to TRBJ1-1, with D unclear. CDR3 length: 12 amino acids. V shed 11 bases and J shed 4 bases, with 14 bases lying between them. The germline V gene has CDR1 SGHDN and CDR2 FVKESK. Written as DNA, the CDR3 is TGTGCCTCAAGCGGGTGGTCCACTGAAGCTTTCTTT. This encodes CASSGWSTEAFF. Supplemented by reference TRBV14 and TRBJ1-1, the full variable domain reads EAGVTQFPSHSVIEKGQTVTLRCDPISGHDNLYWYRRVMGKEIKFLLHFVKESKQDESGMPNNRFLAERTGGTYSTLKVQPAELEDSGVYFCASSGWSTEAFFGQGTRLTVV.

The chain employs TRBV4-3 and TRBJ1-1, with D unresolved. CDR1 LGHNA and CDR2 YSLEER come from the germline V gene. V dropped 1 base and J dropped 5 bases, with 5 bases sitting between them. This CDR3 is 12 amino acids long. The CDR3: CASSQVGTEAFF. Written as DNA, the CDR3 is TGCGCCAGCAGCCAAGTGGGAACTGAAGCTTTCTTT.

This chain's CDR3 is CASSLQPSTGNTIYF. The CDR3 bases are TGCGCCAGCAGCTTACAGCCCTCTACTGGAAACACCATATATTTT. The chain carries TRBV5-1 and TRBJ1-3; D remains unclear. The CDR3 length is 15 residues. Trimming removed 2 bases from V and 2 bases from J, with 11 bases in between. Germline V lookup: CDR1 SGHRS, CDR2 YFSETQ.

The chain has TRBV28 and TRBJ1-5, with unresolved D. V lost 3 bases and J lost 1, with 19 bases in between. The CDR3 loop spans 18 amino acids. Germline CDR1 reads MDHEN; CDR2 reads SYDVKM. The CDR3: CASSFPYGEKTSNQPQHF. In nucleotides, the CDR3 is TGTGCCAGCAGTTTCCCCTACGGTGAAAAGACCAGCAATCAGCCCCAGCATTTT.

The J gene is TRBJ2-2, the V gene TRBV4-3; D unclear. V lost 0 bases to trimming and J lost 6 bases, with 11 bases between them. Germline V gene lookup returns CDR1 LGHNA and CDR2 YSLEER. The CDR3 has 15 amino acids. CDR3 bases: TGCGCCAGCAGCCAAGAAAGTATCAGTTCCGGGGAGCTGTTTTTT. Translating it yields CASSQESISSGELFF.

For the CDR3, the DNA is TGTGCCAGCAGCCTTTCAGGGGGCTCCTACGAGCAGTACTTC. Residues: CASSLSGGSYEQYF. The J gene is TRBJ2-7, the V gene TRBV7-2; TRBD1 matches at 7 bases. Germline V lookup: CDR1 SGHTA, CDR2 FQGNSA. The junction had 4 bases not matched to a gene; V was cut back by 5 bases and J by 0 bases. The CDR3 has 14 amino acids.

The J gene is TRBJ2-5, the V gene TRBV7-6, with D hard to call. The J call may be in error: the DNA end matches TRBJ2-7 better. Germline CDR1 is SGHVS and CDR2 is FNYEAQ. The CDR3 has 13 residues. CDR3 sequence: CASSTGPAYEQYF. CDR3 nucleotide sequence: TGTGCCAGCAGCACCGGACCTGCCTACGAGCAGTACTTC.

This chain connects TRBV7-2 to TRBJ2-1; D uncertain. V was trimmed by 1 base and J by 5 bases, leaving 12 bases between them. The CDR3 is 15 amino acids. Germline V gene data show CDR1 as SGHTA and CDR2 as FQGNSA. CDR3 in amino acids: CASSLGAEQNNEQFF. CDR3 coding DNA: TGTGCCAGCAGCTTAGGGGCAGAACAGAACAATGAGCAGTTCTTC.

This rearrangement joins TRBV7-2 to TRBJ2-5, with D tentatively TRBD2 (6 bases). From germline, CDR1 is SGHTA and CDR2 FQGNSA. The CDR3 spans 17 residues. Between the trimmed V and J ends, which lost 4 bases and 4 bases, there was a span of 22 bases. CDR3 region: CASSSEPFFGGLETQYF. The CDR3 DNA is TGTGCCAGCAGCTCCGAGCCTTTTTTCGGGGGTCTAGAGACCCAGTACTTC.

CDR3 sequence: CASSPPVGGDTQYF. In DNA, the CDR3 is TGTGCCAGCAGCCCCCCGGTGGGCGGAGATACGCAGTATTTT. The rearrangement uses TRBV7-2 and TRBJ2-3; unclear D gene. The CDR3 runs 14 residues. Trimming shortened V by 5 bases and J by 5 bases, and 14 bases separated the two germline ends. Germline V gene lookup returns CDR1 SGHTA and CDR2 FQGNSA.

V usage is TRBV19 and J usage is TRBJ2-1; TRBD1 is a possible D gene (5 bases). Trimming removed 2 bases from V and 12 bases from J, with 23 bases in between. Germline lookup yields CDR1 LNHDA and CDR2 SQIVND (reference sequence). The CDR3 loop spans 16 amino acids. CDR3 protein: CASSIRGVSKISVQFF. CDR3 nucleotides: TGTGCCAGTAGTATAAGGGGCGTATCGAAAATAAGCGTGCAGTTCTTC.

The V call is TRBV7-2, the J call TRBJ1-3; D remains ambiguous. This CDR3 contains 17 residues. Per germline, CDR1 SGHTA and CDR2 FQGNSA. The germline V and J ends were trimmed by 5 bases and 0 bases, with 17 bases remaining between them. The CDR3 sequence: CASSPTVGRSSGNTIYF. DNA for the CDR3: TGTGCCAGCAGCCCCACGGTGGGTAGGAGCTCTGGAAACACCATATATTTT.

The rearrangement joins TRBV28 to TRBJ1-6, with unresolved D. Germline lookup yields CDR1 MDHEN and CDR2 SYDVKM. The CDR3 length is 12 residues. The ends were cut back, 6 bases at V and 13 bases at J, with 13 bases in the middle. CDR3 amino acids: CASRATPRPLHF. The CDR3, as DNA: TGTGCCAGCAGGGCTACCCCCCGGCCCCTCCACTTT.

The chain recombines TRBV6-5 with TRBJ2-3; 9 positions match TRBD2. CDR1 is MNHEY and CDR2 is SVGAGI in the germline V gene. J gave up 1 base and V 8 bases, and 4 bases lay outside the gene matches. CDR3 length: 14 residues. The CDR3: CASSQREGTDTQYF. The CDR3 DNA reads as TGTGCCAGCTCACAGCGGGAGGGCACAGATACGCAGTATTTT.

This chain uses TRBV7-3 with TRBJ2-3; unclear D gene. This CDR3 spans 13 amino acids. V dropped 2 bases and J dropped 10 bases, with 13 bases sitting between them. Germline V lookup: CDR1 SGHTA, CDR2 FQGTGA. The CDR3 coding sequence is TGTGCCAGCAGCTTATGGCCCCCTGGTGCGCAGTATTTT. As protein: CASSLWPPGAQYF.

The chain employs TRBV11-2 and TRBJ2-7; TRBD2 is a possible D gene (5 bases). The V end was cut by 1 base, the J end by 10 bases, with 8 bases between. The length of the CDR3 is 11 residues. Germline lookup yields CDR1 SGHAT and CDR2 FQNNGV. Written as DNA, the CDR3 is TGTGCCAGCAGCTTAGGATCTAGCCAGTACTTC. Amino acid sequence: CASSLGSSQYF. The full variable domain, its missing parts supplied by reference TRBV11-2 and TRBJ2-7, is EAGVAQSPRYKIIEKRQSVAFWCNPISGHATLYWYQQILGQGPKLLIQFQNNGVVDDSQLPKDRFSAERLKGVDSTLKIQPAKLEDSAVYLCASSLGSSQYFGPGTRLTVT.

This chain links TRBV19 with TRBJ2-3; D could derive from TRBD1 or TRBD2 (7 bases each). Germline V gene data show CDR1 as LNHDA and CDR2 as SQIVND (reference sequence). V lost 6 bases, J lost 11 bases, and 18 bases lay in between. CDR3 length equals 13 residues. CDR3 in DNA: TGTGCCAGTAGCAAGGGGAGGGGGCGCGGGCAGTATTTT. This codes for CASSKGRGRGQYF.

This rearrangement joins TRBV4-1 to TRBJ2-7; D is perhaps TRBD1 (6 bases). Trimming pared 5 bases from V and 3 bases from J, leaving 14 bases between. The CDR3 loop spans 14 amino acids. From germline, CDR1 is MGHRA and CDR2 YSYEKL. The CDR3 sequence is CASSTTGTGYEQYF. CDR3 coding DNA: TGCGCCAGCAGCACGACAGGCACCGGCTACGAGCAGTACTTC.